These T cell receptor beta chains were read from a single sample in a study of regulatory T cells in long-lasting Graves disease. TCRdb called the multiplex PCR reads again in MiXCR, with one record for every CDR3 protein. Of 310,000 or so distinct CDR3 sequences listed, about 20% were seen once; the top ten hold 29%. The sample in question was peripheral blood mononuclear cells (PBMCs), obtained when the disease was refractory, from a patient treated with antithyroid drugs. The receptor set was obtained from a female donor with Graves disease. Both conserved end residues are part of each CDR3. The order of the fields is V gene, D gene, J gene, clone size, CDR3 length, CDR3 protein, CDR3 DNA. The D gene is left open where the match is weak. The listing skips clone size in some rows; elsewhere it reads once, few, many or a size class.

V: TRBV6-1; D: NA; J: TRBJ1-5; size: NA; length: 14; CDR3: CASSHPAPGQPQHF; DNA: TGTGCCAGCAGTCATCCAGCTCCGGGACAGCCCCAGCATTTT
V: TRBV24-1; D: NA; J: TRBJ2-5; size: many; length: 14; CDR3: CATSEPDGQETQYF; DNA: TGTGCCACCAGTGAACCGGACGGACAAGAGACCCAGTACTTC
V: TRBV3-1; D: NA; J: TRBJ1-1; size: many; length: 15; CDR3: CASSPSGHRNTEAFF; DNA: TGTGCCAGCAGCCCGTCGGGACACCGAAACACTGAAGCTTTCTTT
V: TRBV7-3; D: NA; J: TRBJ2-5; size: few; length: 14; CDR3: CASNPTGPQETQYF; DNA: TGTGCCAGCAACCCCACAGGGCCCCAAGAGACCCAGTACTTC
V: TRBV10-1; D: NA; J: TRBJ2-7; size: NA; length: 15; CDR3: CASRPGEAGSYEQYF; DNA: TGCGCCAGCAGACCCGGGGAGGCCGGCTCCTACGAGCAGTACTTC
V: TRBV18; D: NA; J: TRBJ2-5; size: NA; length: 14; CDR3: CASSPPALPETQYF; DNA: TGTGCCAGCTCACCACCGGCCCTCCCAGAGACCCAGTACTTC
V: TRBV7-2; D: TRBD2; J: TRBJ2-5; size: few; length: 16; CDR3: CASSLDGTSGRVGQYF; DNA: TGTGCCAGCAGCTTAGATGGGACTAGCGGGCGGGTGGGCCAGTACTTC
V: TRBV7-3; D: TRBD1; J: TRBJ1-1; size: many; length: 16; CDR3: CASSLMAGGTNTEAFF; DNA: TGTGCCAGCAGCTTAATGGCAGGGGGGACGAACACTGAAGCTTTCTTT
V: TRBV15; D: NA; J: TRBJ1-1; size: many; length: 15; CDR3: CATSRETVRLAEAFF; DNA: TGTGCCACCAGCAGAGAGACAGTGAGGCTTGCTGAAGCTTTCTTT
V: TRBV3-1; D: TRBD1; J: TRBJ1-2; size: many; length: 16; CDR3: CASSRAGQGGDYGYTF; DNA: TGTGCCAGCAGCCGTGCTGGACAGGGAGGAGACTATGGCTACACCTTC
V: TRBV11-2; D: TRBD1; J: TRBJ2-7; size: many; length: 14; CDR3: CASSHLDRGYEQYF; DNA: TGTGCCAGCAGCCACCTGGACAGGGGCTACGAGCAGTACTTC
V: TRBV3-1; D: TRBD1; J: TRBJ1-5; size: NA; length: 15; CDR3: CASSQGGNRGQPQHF; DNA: TGTGCCAGCAGCCAAGGAGGCAACAGGGGCCAGCCCCAGCATTTT
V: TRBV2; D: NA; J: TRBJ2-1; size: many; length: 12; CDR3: CASDTRFGEQFF; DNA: TGTGCCAGCGATACTAGATTTGGTGAGCAGTTCTTC
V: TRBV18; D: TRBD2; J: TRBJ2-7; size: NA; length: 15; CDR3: CASSPTSGGVYEQYF; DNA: TGTGCCAGCTCACCGACCTCGGGAGGGGTCTACGAGCAGTACTTC